The 9 T cell receptor beta chains presented below share a single source sample, sequenced in a study. Treg sorting used a CD4+CD25+CD127-/low gate. One entry per CDR3 protein, called by TCRdb with MiXCR from the 5' RACE reads. The table shows around 11,000 distinct CDR3 sequences, with approximately 26% occurring only once. Sample: Tregs sorted from a lymph node. The receptors were sampled from a female donor with breast cancer.

This clonotype has a count of ten or more. V usage is TRBV7-6 and J usage is TRBJ2-3, with 7 bases fitting TRBD1. The CDR3 has 14 amino acids. Germline V lookup: CDR1 SGHVS, CDR2 FNYEAQ. Trimming at V came to 5 bases and at J to 1 base, leaving 3 bases not matched to a gene. The DNA of the CDR3 is TGTGCCAGCAGCGAAGGACAGGGCACAGATACGCAGTATTTT. Residues: CASSEGQGTDTQYF.

The table lists this clonotype with many counts. This rearrangement joins TRBV19 to TRBJ1-5; tentatively, D is TRBD1 (5 bases). The V gene's germline CDR1 is LNHDA and CDR2 SQIVND (reference sequence). The V gene lost 7 bases and the J gene lost 2 bases, with 12 bases spanning the gap. The CDR3 covers 14 residues. DNA of the CDR3: TGTGCCAGTACCCGGGGGATGGGCAATCAGCCCCAGCATTTT. Amino acid sequence: CASTRGMGNQPQHF. Using reference TRBV19 and TRBJ1-5 for the parts outside the CDR3, the full variable domain is DGGITQSPKYLFRKEGQNVTLSCEQNLNHDAMYWYRQDPGQGLRLIYYSQIVNDFQKGDIAEGYSVSREKKESFPLTVTSAQKNPTAFYLCASTRGMGNQPQHFGDGTRLSIL.

Concerning this clonotype: Since no conserved phenylalanine or tryptophan closes the CDR3, a read error is the likely cause. The gene calls are TRBV4-3 and TRBJ2-5; D tentatively reads TRBD1 or TRBD2 (5 bases each). CDR3 length equals 14 residues. V was pared by 4 bases and J by 2 bases, with 11 bases between. Germline V lookup: CDR1 LGHNA, CDR2 YSLEER. The CDR3 DNA reads TGCGCCAGCAGCCGAAGGGACGGACAAGAGACCCAGTACCTC. Its translation is CASSRRDGQETQYL.

This clonotype showed up just once. The chain combines TRBV3-1 with TRBJ2-7, with 7 bases matching TRBD1. The J segment lost 5 bases and the V segment lost 4 bases, leaving 8 bases of the junction unmatched. The CDR3 sequence is 14 residues long. From germline, CDR1 is LGHDT and CDR2 YNNKEL (reference sequence). The CDR3 reads CASSPRQGVDEQYF. The DNA of the CDR3 is TGTGCCAGCAGCCCCCGACAGGGCGTCGACGAGCAGTACTTC.

Of note for this clonotype: One end of the junction varies from germline; a read error may be responsible. The J gene is TRBJ2-1, the V gene TRBV29-1; 12 nucleotides agree with TRBD2. This CDR3 is 15 amino acids long. Germline values: CDR1 SQVTM, CDR2 ANQGSEA. DNA for the CDR3: TGCAGCGGGACGACTAGCGGGGGTGCCTACAAGGAGCAGTTCTTC. It translates to CSGTTSGGAYKEQFF.

By frequency in the sample, this clonotype is medium-sized. The V call is TRBV27, the J call TRBJ2-1; D is unclear. Germline assignment: CDR1 MNHEY and CDR2 SMNVEV (reference sequence). The CDR3 runs to 14 residues. Trimming left V 3 bases short and J 0 bases short, with 6 bases between. DNA for the CDR3: TGTGCCAGCAGTTTGCCAGGCTCCTACAATGAGCAGTTCTTC. The encoded protein is CASSLPGSYNEQFF.

This clonotype has ten or more counts. The rearrangement uses TRBV19 and TRBJ1-3; D not resolved. CDR3 length: 15 amino acids. In germline, CDR1 is LNHDA, CDR2 SQIVND (reference sequence). V was clipped by 4 bases and J by 3 bases, with 13 bases between them. The CDR3 coding sequence is TGTGCCAGTAGTAGTATGAGCCGGCATGGAAACACCATATATTTT. Encoded protein: CASSSMSRHGNTIYF.

In its sample, this clonotype was seen many times. The chain is built from TRBV7-2 and TRBJ1-5; 8 bases are a match to TRBD1. The germline V gene has CDR1 SGHTA and CDR2 FQGNSA. The CDR3 spans 17 residues. With 1 base clipped from V and 5 bases from J, the junction kept 10 bases outside the gene matches. CDR3 DNA: TGTGCCAGCAGCTTAGGGCACAGGGGGATACACCATCAGCCCCAGCATTTT. Its protein product is CASSLGHRGIHHQPQHF.

This clonotype occurred a few times. The rearrangement uses TRBV20-1 and TRBJ2-1, with D perhaps TRBD2 (5 bases). The CDR3 runs to 14 residues. The germline V and J ends were trimmed by 1 base and 4 bases, with 11 bases remaining between them. Per the germline V gene, CDR1 is DFQATT and CDR2 is SNEGSKA (reference sequence). In DNA, the CDR3 is TGCAGTGCTAGAGCCAGCGGAGATTACAATGAGCAGTTCTTC. Amino acid sequence: CSARASGDYNEQFF.